Each of the 9 T cell receptor beta chains below was sequenced from the same sample in a study of identical twins. TCRdb re-derived calls from the 5' RACE reads in MiXCR, one entry per CDR3 protein. The sample contains roughly 1,500,000 distinct CDR3 sequences, less than 35% of which appear only once. The sample was cord blood. These receptors were taken from a newborn girl in good health.

The table lists this clonotype with a few counts. The chain is built from TRBV2 and TRBJ1-4; no firm D call. Trimming removed 6 bases at V and 7 bases at J, with 6 bases between. Germline V CDR1 and CDR2: SNHLY, FYNNEI. The CDR3 length is 11 residues. The CDR3 region is CASRDFEKLFF. As DNA, the CDR3 is TGTGCCAGCAGAGACTTTGAAAAACTGTTTTTT.

The V and J genes are TRBV20-1 and TRBJ2-1; no definite D call. Looked up from germline, CDR1 is DFQATT and CDR2 is SNEGSKA (reference sequence). The CDR3 totals 11 residues. Trimming removed 3 bases at V and 10 bases at J, with 10 bases between. The CDR3 loop reads CSARAPLEQFF. The CDR3 DNA reads as TGCAGTGCTAGGGCCCCGTTGGAGCAGTTCTTC.

J is TRBJ2-3 and V is TRBV13; unclear D gene. This CDR3 is built from 13 residues. Deletions cut 5 bases from V and 2 bases from J, with 8 bases between. In germline, CDR1 is PRHDT, CDR2 FYEKMQ (reference sequence). DNA for the CDR3: TGTGCCAGCAGCGTAACCGCCACAGATACGCAGTATTTT. The encoded protein is CASSVTATDTQYF.

The chain has TRBV4-2 and TRBJ2-4; 11 bases are shared with TRBD2. Near its end, the DNA agrees better with TRBJ2-7, so the J call may be wrong. CDR3 length equals 16 residues. Per the germline V gene, CDR1 is LGHNA and CDR2 is YNFKEQ. The CDR3 protein is CASSQVGASGRYEQYF. The CDR3, as DNA: TGTGCCAGCAGCCAAGTTGGGGCTAGCGGGAGGTACGAGCAGTACTTC.

Details on this clonotype: One junction end does not reproduce the germline sequence, and a read error may be involved. The chain combines TRBV6-6 with TRBJ1-2, with D perhaps matching TRBD1 (6 bases). The CDR3 consists of 13 residues. Per the germline V gene, CDR1 is MNHNY and CDR2 is SVGAGI (reference sequence). The CDR3, as DNA: TGTGCCAGCAGTTACAGGGGGGGGTATGGCGACACCTTC. Encoded protein: CASSYRGGYGDTF.

A few counts support this clonotype. CDR3 protein: CSARSAGKVDEQFF. In DNA, the CDR3 is TGCAGTGCTAGATCGGCAGGGAAGGTGGATGAGCAGTTCTTC. This chain connects TRBV20-1 to TRBJ2-1; D may be TRBD1 (5 bases). Germline CDR1 DFQATT, CDR2 SNEGSKA (reference sequence). The germline V and J ends were trimmed by 2 bases and 8 bases, with 16 bases remaining between them. The CDR3 totals 14 residues.

The chain carries TRBV5-1 and TRBJ1-4, with 7 nucleotides matching TRBD1. This CDR3 has 14 residues. J lost 8 bases, V lost 3 bases, and 7 bases had no gene match. The germline V gene encodes CDR1 SGHRS and CDR2 YFSETQ. The CDR3 region has the DNA TGCGCCAGCAGCTCAGGGGGAGTGCGCGAAAAACTGTTTTTT. Its translation is CASSSGGVREKLFF. Supplemented by reference TRBV5-1 and TRBJ1-4, the full variable domain reads KAGVTQTPRYLIKTRGQQVTLSCSPISGHRSVSWYQQTPGQGLQFLFEYFSETQRNKGNFPGRFSGRQFSNSRSEMNVSTLELGDSALYLCASSSGGVREKLFFGSGTQLSVL.

CDR3 sequence reads: CASSYYGGHRTDTQYF. Written as DNA, the CDR3 is TGTGCCAGCAGTTACTATGGGGGGCACAGGACAGATACGCAGTATTTT. The gene calls are TRBV6-6 and TRBJ2-3; D may be TRBD1 or TRBD2 (6 bases each). Germline values: CDR1 MNHNY, CDR2 SVGAGI (reference sequence). V was shortened by 1 base and J by 3 bases, with 14 bases between the two germline ends. The CDR3 is 16 amino acids.

This clonotype turned up a few times. The rearrangement links TRBV20-1 to TRBJ1-1; D gene unclear. CDR1 and CDR2 (germline): DFQATT, SNEGSKA (reference sequence). The CDR3 sequence is 15 residues long. Trimming cost V 6 bases and J 1 base, with 18 bases left between them. The CDR3 DNA sequence: TGCAGTGCCCCCGTCTGGAAGATACGGAACACTGAAGCTTTCTTT. Its translation: CSAPVWKIRNTEAFF.